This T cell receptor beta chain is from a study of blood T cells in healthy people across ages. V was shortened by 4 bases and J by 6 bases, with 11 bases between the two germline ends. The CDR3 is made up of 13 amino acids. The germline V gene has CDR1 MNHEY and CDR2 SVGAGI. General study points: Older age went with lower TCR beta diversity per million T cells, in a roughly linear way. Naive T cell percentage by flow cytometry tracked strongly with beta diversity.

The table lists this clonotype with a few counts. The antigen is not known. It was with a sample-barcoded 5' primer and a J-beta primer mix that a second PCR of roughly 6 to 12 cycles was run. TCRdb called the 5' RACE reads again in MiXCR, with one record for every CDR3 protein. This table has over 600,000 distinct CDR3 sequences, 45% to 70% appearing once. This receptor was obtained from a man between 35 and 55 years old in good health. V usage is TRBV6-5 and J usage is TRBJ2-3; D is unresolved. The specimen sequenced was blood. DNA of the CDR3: TGTGCCAGCAGTTTGGCCGGAGTGGATACGCAGTATTTT. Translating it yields CASSLAGVDTQYF.